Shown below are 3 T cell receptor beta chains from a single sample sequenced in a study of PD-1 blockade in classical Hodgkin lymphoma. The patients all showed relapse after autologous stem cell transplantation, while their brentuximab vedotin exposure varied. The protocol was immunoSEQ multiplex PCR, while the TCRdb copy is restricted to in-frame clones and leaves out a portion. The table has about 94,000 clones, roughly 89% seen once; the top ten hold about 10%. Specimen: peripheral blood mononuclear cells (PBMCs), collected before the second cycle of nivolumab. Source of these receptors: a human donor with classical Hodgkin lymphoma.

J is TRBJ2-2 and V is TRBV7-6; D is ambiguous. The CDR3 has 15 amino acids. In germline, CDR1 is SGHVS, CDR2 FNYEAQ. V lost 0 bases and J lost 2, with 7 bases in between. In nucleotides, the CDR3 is TGTGCCAGCAGCTTAGCACAGTCCAACACCGGGGAGCTGTTTTTT. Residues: CASSLAQSNTGELFF.

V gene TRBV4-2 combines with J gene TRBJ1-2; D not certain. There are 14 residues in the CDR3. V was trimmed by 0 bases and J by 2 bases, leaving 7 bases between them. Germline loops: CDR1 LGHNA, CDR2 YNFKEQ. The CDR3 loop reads CASSQDSGNYGYTF. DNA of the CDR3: TGTGCCAGCAGCCAAGATAGCGGAAACTATGGCTACACCTTC.

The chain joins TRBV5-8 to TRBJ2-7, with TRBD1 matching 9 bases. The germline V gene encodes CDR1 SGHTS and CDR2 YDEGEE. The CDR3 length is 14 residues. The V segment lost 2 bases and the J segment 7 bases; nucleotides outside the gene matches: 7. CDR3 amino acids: CASSFGTGYDEQYF. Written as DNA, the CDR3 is TGTGCCAGCAGCTTTGGGACAGGGTATGATGAGCAGTACTTC.